One sample yielded the 8 T cell receptor beta chains listed below, sequenced in a study of T-cell reconstitution after alpha-beta-depleted transplantation in children. Unique molecular identifiers were incorporated during preparation of the TCRbeta library. Via MiXCR, TCRdb re-called the PCR reads, giving one row per CDR3 protein. The repertoire holds around 500,000 distinct CDR3 sequences, with around an eighth as singletons. This specimen consisted of PBMCs from the stem cell graft donor, obtained from the stem cell graft. These receptors were obtained from a human donor who donated a stem cell graft to a child with combined immunodeficiency.

The V and J genes are TRBV3-1 and TRBJ2-1; a possible D gene is TRBD2 (7 bases). Germline CDR1 and CDR2: LGHDT and YNNKEL (reference sequence). V was clipped by 6 bases and J by 1 base, with 22 bases between them. The CDR3 totals 18 residues. This chain's CDR3 is CASSRRSGGRLSYNEQFF. The DNA for the CDR3 is TGTGCCAGCAGTCGAAGGTCGGGGGGCAGGTTATCCTACAATGAGCAGTTCTTC.

There are a few counts of this clonotype. The chain has TRBV12-3 or TRBV12-4 and TRBJ2-7; 9 bases are a match to TRBD2. The CDR3 totals 15 residues. V lost 5 bases, J lost 2 bases, and 7 bases stayed unmatched. The chain's CDR3 is CASSPTSGIAYEQYF. The CDR3 bases are TGTGCCAGCAGTCCGACTAGCGGAATTGCCTACGAGCAGTACTTC.

Many counts were recorded for this clonotype. V gene TRBV25-1 combines with J gene TRBJ1-4; 8 positions agree with TRBD1. The junction had 6 bases not matched to a gene; V was cut back by 2 bases and J by 10 bases. CDR3 length: 14 amino acids. CDR1 is MGHDK, CDR2 SYGVNS, per germline. CDR3 DNA: TGTGCCAGCAGTGAACCAGGGGGCGCGGGAAAACTGTTTTTT. This encodes CASSEPGGAGKLFF.

The sample holds a few counts of this clonotype. The DNA for the CDR3 is TGTGCCATCAGTTTGGAGGGGGGCACTAGCACAGATACGCAGTATTTT. This gives the protein CAISLEGGTSTDTQYF. This chain joins TRBV10-3 and TRBJ2-3; D might be TRBD1 or TRBD2, each matching 6 bases. Germline assignment: CDR1 ENHRY and CDR2 SYGVKD. V lost 5 bases to trimming and J lost 0 bases, with 15 bases between them. The CDR3 consists of 16 residues.

This clonotype was seen at least ten times. V usage is TRBV27 and J usage is TRBJ1-5; no firm D call. The germline gives CDR1 MNHEY, CDR2 SMNVEV (reference sequence). This CDR3 has 12 residues. Trimming shortened V by 3 bases and J by 10 bases, and 10 bases separated the two germline ends. CDR3 protein: CASSFPEGPQHF. DNA of the CDR3: TGTGCCAGCAGTTTCCCCGAGGGTCCCCAGCATTTT.

V usage is TRBV20-1 and J usage is TRBJ2-7; 8 bases map to TRBD2. The CDR3 consists of 13 residues. Germline V gene lookup returns CDR1 DFQATT and CDR2 SNEGSKA (reference sequence). Losses at the gene ends were 0 bases for V and 6 bases for J; bases not matched to a gene: 4. In DNA, the CDR3 is TGCAGTGCTAGAGATACGGCGGGGGGCGAGCAGTACTTC. Translating gives CSARDTAGGEQYF.

This clonotype came up a few times. V usage is TRBV5-5 and J usage is TRBJ2-3, with D tentatively TRBD1 (5 bases). Germline CDR1 and CDR2: SGHKS and YYEKEE (reference sequence). The V end was cut by 4 bases, the J end by 0 bases, with 12 bases between. The CDR3 is 15 amino acids. CDR3 region: CASSEQGISTDTQYF. In DNA, the CDR3 is TGTGCCAGCAGCGAGCAGGGAATAAGCACAGATACGCAGTATTTT.

There are a few counts of this clonotype. The CDR3 DNA sequence: TGTGCCAGCAGCGAAAGTAACTATGGCTACACCTTC. Translation gives CASSESNYGYTF. The chain links TRBV12-3 or TRBV12-4 to TRBJ1-2; D not resolved. The V end lost 6 bases, the J end lost 1 base, and 6 bases lay between the germline ends. The CDR3 length is 12 residues.